The subject of this entry is one T cell receptor beta chain. Its antigen is not identified. The data derive from a study of OX40 agonist ivuxolimab in advanced cancers. The overall study: Subjects had a mean age of approximately 60 years, with a range of roughly 23 to 80; about 83% were male.

Sequencing used immunoSEQ multiplex PCR; TCRdb keeps in-frame clones, though not all of them. This sample has about 45,000 clones; 70% to 85% occur once, and the top ten carry 2.6%. The V gene's germline CDR1 is SGHRS and CDR2 YFSETQ. CDR3 length equals 13 residues. V was trimmed by 1 base and J by 1 base, leaving 5 bases between them. General observations from the study: Among the lowest peripheral clonal expansion occurred in 0.1-3.0 mg/kg partial responders. CD8+ T cells showed, on average, more clonal expansion than CD4+ cells. Clones of CD4+ and CD8+ blood T cells grew by week 6 at doses of 0.1 to 3.0 mg/kg.

V is TRBV5-1 and J is TRBJ1-1; no definite D call. Sequenced here: CD4+ or CD8+ T cells sorted from blood, sampled in a trial of the OX40 agonist ivuxolimab. The sequence was obtained from an adult with an advanced solid tumor such as melanoma, head and neck, liver or kidney cancer. The CDR3 DNA is TGCGCCAGCAGCTTGCAGGAGAACACTGAAGCTTTCTTT. It yields the protein CASSLQENTEAFF.